The 26 T cell receptor beta chains below were found in one sample sequenced in a study of T-cell memory formation after mild COVID-19. Via MiXCR, TCRdb re-called the 5' RACE reads, giving one row per CDR3 protein. The sample consists of around 190,000 distinct CDR3 sequences, less than 20% of them appearing once. Sequenced sample: PBMCs or a T cell subset sorted from them (not recorded which). The receptors shown here come from a man aged 18-30 years who had mild COVID-19 (a few samples of this study predate the infection). Cell type and time point are not known.

The chain is built from TRBV11-1 and TRBJ1-1; D is possibly TRBD1 (5 bases). The CDR3 contains 14 residues. Germline assignment: CDR1 SGHAT and CDR2 FQDESV (reference sequence). Trimming removed 4 bases at V and 7 bases at J, with 16 bases between. In nucleotides, the CDR3 is TGTGCCAGCAGCTGGAGGGGCGAACGGGTTGAAGCTTTCTTT. Its translation is CASSWRGERVEAFF.

The gene calls are TRBV6-2 or TRBV6-3 and TRBJ1-1; D may be TRBD1 (6 bases). Trimming took off 2 bases at V and 2 bases at J, with 12 bases between the two ends. This CDR3 contains 15 residues. Germline loops: CDR1 MNHEY, CDR2 SVGEGT. CDR3 sequence (DNA): TGTGCCAGCAGTTACCACGGACAGAGAAACACTGAAGCTTTCTTT. Translated: CASSYHGQRNTEAFF.

This chain links TRBV4-3 with TRBJ2-6; D unresolved. V was trimmed by 1 base and J by 0 bases, leaving 4 bases between them. The CDR3 has 15 amino acids. Germline V gene lookup returns CDR1 LGHNA and CDR2 YSLEER. As DNA, the CDR3 is TGCGCCAGCAGCCAAGGGTTCTCTGGGGCCAACGTCCTGACTTTC. Residues: CASSQGFSGANVLTF.

This CDR3 reads CASMGPGPDNSPLHF. The CDR3 nucleotides read TGTGCCAGCATGGGACCGGGACCCGATAATTCACCCCTCCACTTT. The chain recombines TRBV2 with TRBJ1-6, with D possibly TRBD1 on 5 matching bases. CDR3 length: 15 residues. The germline V and J ends were trimmed by 7 bases and 5 bases, with 15 bases remaining between them. Germline loops: CDR1 SNHLY, CDR2 FYNNEI. The full variable domain, its missing parts supplied by reference TRBV2 and TRBJ1-6, is EPEVTQTPSHQVTQMGQEVILRCVPISNHLYFYWYRQILGQKVEFLVSFYNNEISEKSEIFDDQFSVERPDGSNFTLKIRSTKLEDSAMYFCASMGPGPDNSPLHFGNGTRLTVT.

This clonotype was recorded a few times. This chain uses TRBV6-2 or TRBV6-3 with TRBJ1-5, with TRBD1 as a possible D gene (6 bases). Trimming removed 7 bases from V and 0 bases from J, with 10 bases in between. Germline V CDR1 and CDR2: MNHEY, SVGEGT. The CDR3 is 14 amino acids. The CDR3 protein is CASTRGYSNQPQHF. Here the CDR3 DNA reads TGTGCCAGCACCAGGGGTTATAGCAATCAGCCCCAGCATTTT.

The chain combines TRBV12-3 or TRBV12-4 with TRBJ2-3; D remains unclear. The germline V and J ends were trimmed by 3 bases and 6 bases, with 13 bases remaining between them. The CDR3 is 14 residues long. This chain's CDR3 is CASSLIRAGDTQYF. CDR3 nucleotides: TGTGCCAGCAGTTTGATCCGGGCCGGGGATACGCAGTATTTT.

Worth noting for this clonotype: Possible read error: a much larger clone is one base away. The chain recombines TRBV4-1 with TRBJ1-1, with no clear D. V dropped 3 bases and J dropped 1 base, with 6 bases sitting between them. Germline V gives CDR1 MGHRA, CDR2 YSYEKL. The CDR3 runs to 13 residues. The CDR3, as DNA: TGCGCCAGCAGCCACGGCCCGAACACTGAAGCTTTCTTT. Amino acid sequence: CASSHGPNTEAFF.

The chain recombines TRBV7-7 with TRBJ2-3; TRBD1 agrees at 8 bases. Germline CDR1 reads SSHAT; CDR2 reads FNYEAQ (reference sequence). The CDR3 length is 15 residues. With V trimmed by 5 bases and J by 4 bases, 8 bases remained unmatched. CDR3 in DNA: TGTGCCAGCAGCCCAGGACAGGGAGGCCCAGATACGCAGTATTTT. Its translation: CASSPGQGGPDTQYF. Supplemented by reference TRBV7-7 and TRBJ2-3, the full variable domain reads GAGVSQSPRYKVTKRGQDVTLRCDPISSHATLYWYQQALGQGPEFLTYFNYEAQPDKSGLPSDRFSAERPEGSISTLTIQRTEQRDSAMYRCASSPGQGGPDTQYFGPGTRLTVL.

The V call is TRBV7-9, the J call TRBJ2-3, with D possibly being TRBD1 (6 bases). Trimming removed 5 bases from V and 0 bases from J, with 12 bases in between. Germline V CDR1 and CDR2: SEHNR, FQNEAQ (reference sequence). CDR3 length equals 15 residues. In DNA form, the CDR3 reads TGTGCCAGCAGCCCTCGGACAGCTAGCACAGATACGCAGTATTTT. Its protein is CASSPRTASTDTQYF.

This clonotype was observed a handful of times. The V gene is TRBV28, the J gene TRBJ2-1, with a possible D match to TRBD2 (5 bases). V lost 5 bases to trimming and J lost 2 bases, with 10 bases between them. This CDR3 is built from 14 residues. Looked up from germline, CDR1 is MDHEN and CDR2 is SYDVKM. The CDR3 loop reads CASSGPGTYNEQFF. Written as DNA, the CDR3 is TGTGCCAGCAGTGGACCGGGGACCTACAATGAGCAGTTCTTC.

The chain has TRBV5-1 and TRBJ2-1, with a weak D call TRBD2 (6 bases). CDR1 and CDR2 from the germline V gene are SGHRS and YFSETQ. The CDR3 spans 14 residues. V lost 0 bases, J lost 6 bases, and 10 bases lay in between. This chain's CDR3 is CASSLAGESNEQFF. The CDR3, as DNA: TGCGCCAGCAGCTTGGCGGGGGAGTCCAATGAGCAGTTCTTC.

The V gene is TRBV30, the J gene TRBJ2-5; TRBD1 is a possible D gene (5 bases). The CDR3 spans 13 residues. Germline V gene lookup returns CDR1 GTSNPN and CDR2 SVGIG (reference sequence). Between the trimmed V and J ends, which lost 2 bases and 1 base, there was a span of 8 bases. CDR3: CAWSPDSQETQYF. The CDR3 coding sequence is TGTGCCTGGAGTCCCGACAGCCAAGAGACCCAGTACTTC.

This clonotype came up a few times. This sequence joins TRBV21-1 and TRBJ2-7; the table's TRBD1 call for D was not verified on the DNA. TRBV21-1 is a pseudogene locus. The CDR3 has 15 residues. The CDR3 is CASSNRGGVAYEQYV. CDR3 in DNA: TGTGCCAGCAGCAATAGGGGGGGAGTAGCCTACGAGCAGTACGTC.

This clonotype was seen repeatedly, ten times or more. The chain joins TRBV7-2 to TRBJ2-5; possibly TRBD1 or TRBD2 for D (5 bases each). This CDR3 region has 16 residues. V was clipped by 5 bases and J by 4 bases, with 20 bases between them. Germline lookup yields CDR1 SGHTA and CDR2 FQGNSA. The CDR3 bases are TGTGCCAGCAGCCCGAACGGTGGGGGAGTCGGAGAGACCCAGTACTTC. Protein: CASSPNGGGVGETQYF.

This clonotype has only a few counts. The chain joins TRBV5-1 to TRBJ2-3; 8 nucleotides match TRBD2. The V and J ends lost 4 bases and 4 bases, in that order; junction bases with no gene match: 8. Looked up from germline, CDR1 is SGHRS and CDR2 is YFSETQ. The CDR3 extends over 15 amino acids. This CDR3 reads CASSISGGGADTQYF. DNA of the CDR3: TGCGCCAGCAGCATCAGCGGGGGAGGCGCAGATACGCAGTATTTT.

The chain joins TRBV7-9 to TRBJ1-2; 7 bases align to TRBD1. This CDR3 region has 13 residues. V lost 6 bases and J lost 3; bases outside the gene matches: 4. Germline values: CDR1 SEHNR, CDR2 FQNEAQ (reference sequence). The CDR3 nucleotides read TGTGCCAGCAGTATTACAGGGGACTATGGCTACACCTTC. Translation: CASSITGDYGYTF.

This clonotype was observed a single time. The chain employs TRBV18 and TRBJ1-1; 8 nucleotides line up with TRBD1. The CDR3 is made up of 15 amino acids. V lost 4 bases, J lost 6 bases, and 10 bases stayed unmatched. From germline, CDR1 is KGHSH and CDR2 LQKENI. CDR3 nucleotides: TGTGCCAGCTCACTCCGGACAGGGCGTTCGGCTGAAGCTTTCTTT. Protein product: CASSLRTGRSAEAFF.

This chain links TRBV9 with TRBJ2-3; the match to TRBD2 covers 11 bases. Germline V gene lookup returns CDR1 SGDLS and CDR2 YYNGEE. J was trimmed by 3 bases and V by 0 bases; bases with no gene match: 6. The CDR3 totals 17 residues. CDR3 loop: CASSVATGTSGTDTQYF. The CDR3 region has the DNA TGTGCCAGCAGCGTAGCCACGGGGACTAGCGGTACAGATACGCAGTATTTT.

V usage is TRBV6-2 or TRBV6-3 and J usage is TRBJ1-5; the D gene is possibly TRBD1 (5 bases). Germline CDR1 MNHEY, CDR2 SVGEGT. CDR3 size: 16 residues. Trimming removed 5 bases from V and 2 bases from J, with 16 bases in between. The DNA for the CDR3 is TGTGCCAGCAGTCGCCATCAGGGTTTGGGCAATCAGCCCCAGCATTTT. It specifies CASSRHQGLGNQPQHF.

The chain couples TRBV2 to TRBJ1-6; D gene ambiguous. Germline assignment: CDR1 SNHLY and CDR2 FYNNEI. CDR3 size: 14 residues. V dropped 4 bases and J dropped 6 bases, with 10 bases sitting between them. The CDR3 spells CASSGQSRNSPLHF. CDR3 in DNA: TGTGCCAGCAGTGGACAATCCCGTAATTCACCCCTCCACTTT.

There are many counts of this clonotype. The gene calls are TRBV5-1 and TRBJ2-5; no definite D call. The CDR3 totals 13 residues. V lost 3 bases, J lost 5 bases, and 11 bases lay in between. Germline values: CDR1 SGHRS, CDR2 YFSETQ. The CDR3 region has the DNA TGCGCCAGCAGCTGGTCCTACTGGGAGACCCAGTACTTC. Translation gives CASSWSYWETQYF.

This chain links TRBV5-1 with TRBJ2-3, with 9 nucleotides matching TRBD2. With 7 bases clipped from V and 5 bases from J, the junction kept 11 bases outside the gene matches. CDR3 length: 15 residues. Germline values: CDR1 SGHRS, CDR2 YFSETQ. DNA for the CDR3: TGCGCCAGCCATCGCGGCGGGGGGGCCATAGATACGCAGTATTTT. It encodes CASHRGGGAIDTQYF.

This clonotype occurred a few times. This chain links TRBV27 with TRBJ2-7; D perhaps matches TRBD2 (6 bases). Trimming took 3 bases from V and 4 from J, leaving 16 bases between them. The CDR3 runs 15 residues. Germline values: CDR1 MNHEY, CDR2 SMNVEV (reference sequence). CDR3 DNA: TGTGCCAGCAGTTTTAAGGCAGGGAGGTCGTACGAGCAGTACGTC. This translates into CASSFKAGRSYEQYV.

V and J are TRBV19 and TRBJ1-1, with D possibly TRBD1 on 6 matching bases. CDR3 length: 14 amino acids. The V gene's germline CDR1 is LNHDA and CDR2 SQIVND (reference sequence). V gave up 5 bases and J gave up 7 bases, with 17 bases separating them. The CDR3 region has the DNA TGTGCCAGTAGTGGACAGAGCGGGAGAAGTGAAGCTTTCTTT. Amino acid sequence: CASSGQSGRSEAFF.

The chain has TRBV5-1 and TRBJ2-3; TRBD2 aligns across 9 bases. CDR1 SGHRS and CDR2 YFSETQ come from the germline V gene. There are 15 residues in the CDR3. V dropped 4 bases and J dropped 2; count of bases not matched to a gene: 5. The CDR3, as DNA: TGCGCCAGCAGCAACGCGGGGGGGGACACAGATACGCAGTATTTT. Its protein is CASSNAGGDTDTQYF. Combining the CDR3 with reference TRBV5-1 and TRBJ2-3 gives the whole variable domain KAGVTQTPRYLIKTRGQQVTLSCSPISGHRSVSWYQQTPGQGLQFLFEYFSETQRNKGNFPGRFSGRQFSNSRSEMNVSTLELGDSALYLCASSNAGGDTDTQYFGPGTRLTVL.

This clonotype has a count of ten or more. The chain joins TRBV20-1 to TRBJ1-5, with D tentatively TRBD1 (5 bases). The CDR3 is 14 residues long. Between the trimmed V and J ends, which lost 6 bases and 6 bases, there was a span of 18 bases. Germline CDR1 DFQATT, CDR2 SNEGSKA (reference sequence). CDR3 bases: TGCAGTGCCCACCTTTGGGGGGACGGTCAGCCCCAGCATTTT. Translation: CSAHLWGDGQPQHF.